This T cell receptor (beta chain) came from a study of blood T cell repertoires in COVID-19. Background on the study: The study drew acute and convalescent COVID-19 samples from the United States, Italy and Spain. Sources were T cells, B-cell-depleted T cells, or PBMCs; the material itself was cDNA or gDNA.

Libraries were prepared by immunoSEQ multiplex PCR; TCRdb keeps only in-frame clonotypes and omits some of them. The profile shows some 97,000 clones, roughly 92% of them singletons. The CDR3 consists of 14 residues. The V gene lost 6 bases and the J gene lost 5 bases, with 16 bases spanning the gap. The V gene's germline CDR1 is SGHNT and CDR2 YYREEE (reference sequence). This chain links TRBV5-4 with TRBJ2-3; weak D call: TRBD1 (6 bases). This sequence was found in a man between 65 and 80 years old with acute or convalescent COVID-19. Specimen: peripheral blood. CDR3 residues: CASIRAPGEDTQYF. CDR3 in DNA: TGTGCCAGCATAAGGGCCCCAGGGGAAGATACGCAGTATTTT.